This T cell receptor beta chain was sequenced for a study of CD8 T cells in ankylosing spondylitis. General study results and limits: What seemed typical of ankylosing spondylitis blood was a TCR beta motif built from several highly homologous variants. Researchers reportedly found disease-linked clones significantly enriched in matched ankylosing spondylitis synovial fluid.

Trimming took 8 bases from V and 4 from J, leaving 14 bases between them. Germline V gives CDR1 MNHNY, CDR2 SVGAGI (reference sequence). The CDR3 has 13 amino acids. Preparation of TCR beta libraries was done by quantitative 5'-RACE with molecular barcodes. TCRdb reprocessed the 5' RACE reads via MiXCR and lists one record per CDR3 protein. This table has a few hundred thousand distinct CDR3 sequences, about 15% appearing once. Concerning this clonotype itself: What it recognizes is unknown.

The specimen sequenced was blood, either unsorted or a sorted T cell fraction (not recorded which). The source of this sequence is a male donor with ankylosing spondylitis. This sequence joins TRBV6-6 and TRBJ1-1; TRBD1 might be the D (5 bases). The CDR3 is CASQGGEVTEAFF. The CDR3 DNA sequence: TGTGCCAGCCAAGGAGGGGAAGTCACTGAAGCTTTCTTT.